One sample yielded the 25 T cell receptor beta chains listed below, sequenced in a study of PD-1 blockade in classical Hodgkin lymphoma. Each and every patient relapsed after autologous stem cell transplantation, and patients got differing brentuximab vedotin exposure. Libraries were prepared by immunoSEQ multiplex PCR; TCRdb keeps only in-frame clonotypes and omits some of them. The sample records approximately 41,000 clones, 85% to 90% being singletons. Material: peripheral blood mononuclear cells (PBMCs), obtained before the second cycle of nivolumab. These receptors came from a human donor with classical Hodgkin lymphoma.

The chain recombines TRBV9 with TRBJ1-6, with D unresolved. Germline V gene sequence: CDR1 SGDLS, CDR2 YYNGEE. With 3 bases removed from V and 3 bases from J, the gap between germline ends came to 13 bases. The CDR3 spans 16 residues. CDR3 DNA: TGTGCCAGCAGCGCCGGAAGGACGGGCTATAATTCACCCCTCCACTTT. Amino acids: CASSAGRTGYNSPLHF.

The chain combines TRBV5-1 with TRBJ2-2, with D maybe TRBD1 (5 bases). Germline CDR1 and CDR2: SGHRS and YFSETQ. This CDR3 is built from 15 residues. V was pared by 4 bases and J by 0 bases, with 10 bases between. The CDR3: CASSTGHANTGELFF. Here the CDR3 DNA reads TGCGCCAGCAGCACCGGACACGCGAACACCGGGGAGCTGTTTTTT.

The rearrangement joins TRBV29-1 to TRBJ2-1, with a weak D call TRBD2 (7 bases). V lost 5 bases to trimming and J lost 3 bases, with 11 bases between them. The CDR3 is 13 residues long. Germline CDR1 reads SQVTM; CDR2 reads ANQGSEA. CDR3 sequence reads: CSVSGGLYNEQFF. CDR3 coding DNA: TGCAGCGTTTCGGGGGGCCTCTACAATGAGCAGTTCTTC.

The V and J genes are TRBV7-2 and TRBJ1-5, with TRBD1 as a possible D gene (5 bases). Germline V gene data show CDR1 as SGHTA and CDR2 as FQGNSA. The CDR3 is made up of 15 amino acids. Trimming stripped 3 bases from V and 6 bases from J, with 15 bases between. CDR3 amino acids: CASSFWGGAGQPQHF. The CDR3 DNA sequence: TGTGCCAGCAGCTTCTGGGGAGGGGCAGGTCAGCCCCAGCATTTT.

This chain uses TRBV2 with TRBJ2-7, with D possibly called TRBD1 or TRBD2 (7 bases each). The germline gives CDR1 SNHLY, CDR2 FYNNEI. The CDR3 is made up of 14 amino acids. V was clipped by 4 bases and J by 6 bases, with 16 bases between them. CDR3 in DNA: TGTGCCAGCAGTGGGCAGGGGGGGGTCGGCGAGCAGTACTTC. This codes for CASSGQGGVGEQYF.

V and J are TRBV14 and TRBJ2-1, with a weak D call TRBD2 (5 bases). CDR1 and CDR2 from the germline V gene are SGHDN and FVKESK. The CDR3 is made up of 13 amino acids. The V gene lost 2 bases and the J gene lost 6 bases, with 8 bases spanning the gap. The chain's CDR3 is CASSQISVNEQFF. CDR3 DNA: TGTGCCAGCAGCCAAATTAGCGTCAATGAGCAGTTCTTC.

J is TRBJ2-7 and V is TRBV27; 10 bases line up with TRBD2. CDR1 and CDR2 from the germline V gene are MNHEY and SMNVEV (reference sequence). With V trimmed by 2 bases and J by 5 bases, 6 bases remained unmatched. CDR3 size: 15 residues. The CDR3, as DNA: TGTGCCAGCAGTTTAGGAGCGGGGGGGCTGAACGAGCAGTACTTC. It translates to CASSLGAGGLNEQYF.

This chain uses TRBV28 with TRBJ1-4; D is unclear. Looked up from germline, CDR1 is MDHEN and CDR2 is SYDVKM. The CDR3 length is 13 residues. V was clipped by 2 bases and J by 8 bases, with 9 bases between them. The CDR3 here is CASSLRLREKLFF. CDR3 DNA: TGTGCCAGCAGTTTAAGGCTGCGCGAAAAACTGTTTTTT.

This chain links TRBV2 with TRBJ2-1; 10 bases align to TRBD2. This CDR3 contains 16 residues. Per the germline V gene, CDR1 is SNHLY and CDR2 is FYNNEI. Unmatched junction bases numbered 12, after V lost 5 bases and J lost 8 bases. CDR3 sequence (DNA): TGTGCCAGCAGTCCCCGGGCTAGCGGGAGCGGTCATGAGCAGTTCTTC. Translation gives CASSPRASGSGHEQFF.

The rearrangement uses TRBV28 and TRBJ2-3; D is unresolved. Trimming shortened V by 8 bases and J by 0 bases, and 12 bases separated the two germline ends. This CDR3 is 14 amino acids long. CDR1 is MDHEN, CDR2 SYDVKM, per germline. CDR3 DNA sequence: TGTGCCAGCGCTGGCAGCCCTAGCACAGATACGCAGTATTTT. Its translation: CASAGSPSTDTQYF. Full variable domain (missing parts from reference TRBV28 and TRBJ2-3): DVKVTQSSRYLVKRTGEKVFLECVQDMDHENMFWYRQDPGLGLRLIYFSYDVKMKEKGDIPEGYSVSREKKERFSLILESASTNQTSMYLCASAGSPSTDTQYFGPGTRLTVL.

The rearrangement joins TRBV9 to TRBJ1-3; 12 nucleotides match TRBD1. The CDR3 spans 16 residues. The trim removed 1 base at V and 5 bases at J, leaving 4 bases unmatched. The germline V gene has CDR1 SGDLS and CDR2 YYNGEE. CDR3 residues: CASSVSGQGARNTIYF. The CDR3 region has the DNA TGTGCCAGCAGCGTATCGGGACAGGGGGCTAGAAACACCATATATTTT.

The CDR3 here is CASSGLGLAVWISTDTQYF. The CDR3 DNA is TGTGCCAGCAGTGGATTAGGACTAGCGGTCTGGATTAGCACAGATACGCAGTATTTT. The V and J genes are TRBV2 and TRBJ2-3; 10 bases fit TRBD2. The CDR3 contains 19 residues. V trimming: 4 bases; J trimming: 0 bases; junction bases outside the gene matches: 13. The germline V gene has CDR1 SNHLY and CDR2 FYNNEI.

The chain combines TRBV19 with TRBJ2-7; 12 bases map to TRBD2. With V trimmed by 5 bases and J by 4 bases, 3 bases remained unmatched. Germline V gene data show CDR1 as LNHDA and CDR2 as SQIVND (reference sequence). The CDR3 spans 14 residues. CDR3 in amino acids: CASSPSGRAYEQYF. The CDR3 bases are TGTGCCAGTAGTCCTAGCGGGAGGGCATACGAGCAGTACTTC.

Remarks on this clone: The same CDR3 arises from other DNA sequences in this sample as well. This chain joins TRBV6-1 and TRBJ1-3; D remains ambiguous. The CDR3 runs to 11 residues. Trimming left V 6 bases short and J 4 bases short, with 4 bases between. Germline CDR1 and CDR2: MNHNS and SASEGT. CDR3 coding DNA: TGTGCCAGCAGCGTAGGAAACACCATATATTTT. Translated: CASSVGNTIYF.

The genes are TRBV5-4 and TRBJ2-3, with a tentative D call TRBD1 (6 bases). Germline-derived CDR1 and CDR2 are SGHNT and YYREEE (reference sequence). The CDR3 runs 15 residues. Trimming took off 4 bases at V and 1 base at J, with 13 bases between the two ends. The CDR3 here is CASSVRGLGTDTQYF. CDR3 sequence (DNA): TGTGCCAGCAGCGTAAGGGGGTTGGGCACAGATACGCAGTATTTT.

The DNA of the CDR3 is TGTGCCAGTAGTAGTCCCGGGACAGGGAGGGACACTGAAGCTTTCTTT. Translated: CASSSPGTGRDTEAFF. The rearrangement uses TRBV19 and TRBJ1-1, with 9 bases aligning to TRBD1. CDR1 and CDR2 (germline): LNHDA, SQIVND (reference sequence). The V segment lost 4 bases and the J segment 3 bases; nucleotides outside the gene matches: 9. The CDR3 is made up of 16 amino acids. The full variable domain, rest sourced from reference TRBV19 and TRBJ1-1, is DGGITQSPKYLFRKEGQNVTLSCEQNLNHDAMYWYRQDPGQGLRLIYYSQIVNDFQKGDIAEGYSVSREKKESFPLTVTSAQKNPTAFYLCASSSPGTGRDTEAFFGQGTRLTVV.

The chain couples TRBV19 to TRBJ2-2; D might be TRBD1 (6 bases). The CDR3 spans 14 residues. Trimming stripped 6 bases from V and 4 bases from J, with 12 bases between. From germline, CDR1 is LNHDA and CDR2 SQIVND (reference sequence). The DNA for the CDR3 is TGTGCCAGTAGACCCGGGACACCCACCGGGGAGCTGTTTTTT. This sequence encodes CASRPGTPTGELFF.

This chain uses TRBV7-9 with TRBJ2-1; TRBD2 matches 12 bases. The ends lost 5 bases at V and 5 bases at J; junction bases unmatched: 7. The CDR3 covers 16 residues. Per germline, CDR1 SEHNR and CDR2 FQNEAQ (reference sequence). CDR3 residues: CASSQGLAGTNNEQFF. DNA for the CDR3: TGTGCCAGCAGCCAAGGACTAGCGGGGACCAACAATGAGCAGTTCTTC. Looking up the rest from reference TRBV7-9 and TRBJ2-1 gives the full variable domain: DTGVSQNPRHKITKRGQNVTFRCDPISEHNRLYWYRQTLGQGPEFLTYFQNEAQLEKSRLLSDRFSAERPKGSFSTLEIQRTEQGDSAMYLCASSQGLAGTNNEQFFGPGTRLTVL.

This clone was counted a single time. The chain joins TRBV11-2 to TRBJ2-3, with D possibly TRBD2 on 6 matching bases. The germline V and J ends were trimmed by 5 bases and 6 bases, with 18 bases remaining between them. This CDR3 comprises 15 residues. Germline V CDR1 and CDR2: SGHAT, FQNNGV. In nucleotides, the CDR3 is TGTGCCAGCAGCACGGGACTCGGAATCGGTGATACGCAGTATTTT. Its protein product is CASSTGLGIGDTQYF.

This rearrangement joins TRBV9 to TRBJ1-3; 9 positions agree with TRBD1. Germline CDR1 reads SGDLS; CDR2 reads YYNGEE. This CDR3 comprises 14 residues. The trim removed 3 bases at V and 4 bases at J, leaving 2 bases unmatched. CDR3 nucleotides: TGTGCCAGCAGCGCGGGGACAGGGGGAAACACCATATATTTT. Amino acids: CASSAGTGGNTIYF.

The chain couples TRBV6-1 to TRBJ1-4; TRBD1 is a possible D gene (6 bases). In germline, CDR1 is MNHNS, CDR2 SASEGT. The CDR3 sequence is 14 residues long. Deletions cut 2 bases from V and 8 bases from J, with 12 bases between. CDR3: CASSEWGGEEKLFF. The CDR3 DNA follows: TGTGCCAGCAGTGAATGGGGGGGCGAGGAAAAACTGTTTTTT.

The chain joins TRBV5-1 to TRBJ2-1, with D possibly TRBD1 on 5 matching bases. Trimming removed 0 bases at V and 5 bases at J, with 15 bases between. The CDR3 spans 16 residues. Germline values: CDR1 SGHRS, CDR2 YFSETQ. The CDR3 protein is CASSLGEAGPHNEQFF. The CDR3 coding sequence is TGCGCCAGCAGCTTGGGCGAGGCAGGGCCCCACAATGAGCAGTTCTTC.

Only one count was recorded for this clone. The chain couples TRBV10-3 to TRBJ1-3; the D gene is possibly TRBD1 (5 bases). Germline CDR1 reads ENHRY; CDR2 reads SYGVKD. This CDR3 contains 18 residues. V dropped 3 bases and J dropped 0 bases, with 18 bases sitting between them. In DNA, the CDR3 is TGTGCCATCAGTGACACCTTTTTAGGGGAAGTCTCTGGAAACACCATATATTTT. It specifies CAISDTFLGEVSGNTIYF.

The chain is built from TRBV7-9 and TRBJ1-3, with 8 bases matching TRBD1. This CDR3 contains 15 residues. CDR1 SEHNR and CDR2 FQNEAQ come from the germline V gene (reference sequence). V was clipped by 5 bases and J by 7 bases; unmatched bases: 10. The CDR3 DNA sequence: TGTGCCAGCAGCCAACTGGACAGGGCCGCGAACACCATATATTTT. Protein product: CASSQLDRAANTIYF.

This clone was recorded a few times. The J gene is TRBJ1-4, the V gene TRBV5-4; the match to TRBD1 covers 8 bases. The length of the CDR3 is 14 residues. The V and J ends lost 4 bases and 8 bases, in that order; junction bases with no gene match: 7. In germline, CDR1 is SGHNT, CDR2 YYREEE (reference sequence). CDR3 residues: CASSPDRGGEKLFF. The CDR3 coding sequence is TGTGCCAGCAGCCCCGACAGGGGTGGCGAAAAACTGTTTTTT.